These 32 T cell receptor beta chains were all obtained from the same sample, sequenced in a study of cytomegalovirus exposure and HLA in healthy donors listed by TCRdb under 2017. Receptor libraries were prepared by the immunoSEQ multiplex PCR assay. The multiplex PCR relied on a mix of 60 forward primers for TCR Vbeta segments and 13 reverse primers for TCR Jbeta segments. The source is immuneACCESS, and TCRdb retained only in-frame sequences with V and J called. Part of the clones is not carried over; for the studies checked, unresolved V genes explain less than half of this, and the remainder is unexplained. The sample table holds hundreds of thousands of clones, of which approximately 82% were seen once. The biggest ten clones account for less than 4.5% of the sample. The specimen sequenced was PBMCs. These receptor sequences come from a male donor in good health and CMV-seronegative.

This chain joins TRBV11-3 and TRBJ2-7; 7 bases fit TRBD2. Germline CDR1 SGHNT, CDR2 YENEEA. Trimming at V came to 6 bases and at J to 0 bases, leaving 5 bases not matched to a gene. The CDR3 is made up of 14 amino acids. This chain's CDR3 is CASSLGGNSYEQYF. The CDR3 DNA is TGTGCCAGCAGTTTGGGGGGGAACTCCTACGAGCAGTACTTC.

This clone was detected only once. The chain is built from TRBV2 and TRBJ2-7, with D maybe TRBD1 (5 bases). V lost 2 bases and J 4 bases, leaving 12 bases between the germline ends. This CDR3 comprises 14 residues. Germline V CDR1 and CDR2: SNHLY, FYNNEI. The CDR3 nucleotides read TGTGCCAGCAGTGAAAGGGGCTCCCGATACGAGCAGTACTTC. It specifies CASSERGSRYEQYF. The entire variable domain, with the rest obtained from reference TRBV2 and TRBJ2-7, is as follows: EPEVTQTPSHQVTQMGQEVILRCVPISNHLYFYWYRQILGQKVEFLVSFYNNEISEKSEIFDDQFSVERPDGSNFTLKIRSTKLEDSAMYFCASSERGSRYEQYFGPGTRLTVT.

This clone was recorded only once. The chain joins TRBV6-1 to TRBJ2-2; 12 bases line up with TRBD2. With 4 bases clipped from V and 2 bases from J, the junction kept 11 bases outside the gene matches. This CDR3 contains 19 residues. Germline V gene data show CDR1 as MNHNS and CDR2 as SASEGT. CDR3 protein: CASSAPHLAGGVNTGELFF. Written as DNA, the CDR3 is TGTGCCAGCAGTGCGCCCCACCTAGCGGGAGGGGTAAACACCGGGGAGCTGTTTTTT.

CDR3 in amino acids: CARDQGGETTYNEQFF. CDR3 bases: TGTGCCAGGGACCAGGGAGGGGAAACAACCTACAATGAGCAGTTCTTC. V usage is TRBV5-8 and J usage is TRBJ2-1; 7 nucleotides agree with TRBD2. This CDR3 has 16 amino acids. Germline lookup yields CDR1 SGHTS and CDR2 YDEGEE. With V trimmed by 8 bases and J by 2 bases, 13 bases remained unmatched.

CDR3: CASSVERTSGSNEQFF. CDR3 nucleotides: TGTGCCAGCAGCGTAGAACGGACTAGCGGGAGTAATGAGCAGTTCTTC. This chain links TRBV4-2 with TRBJ2-1; 13 positions agree with TRBD2. The CDR3 covers 16 residues. J gave up 7 bases and V 5 bases, and 8 bases lay outside the gene matches. The germline CDR1 and CDR2 sequences are LGHNA and YNFKEQ.

This clone has more than one count but fewer than ten. V gene TRBV6-1 combines with J gene TRBJ2-7; weak D call: TRBD1 (6 bases). The V and J ends lost 5 bases and 4 bases respectively, with 15 bases between them. Germline CDR1 MNHNS, CDR2 SASEGT. The CDR3 sequence is 14 residues long. CDR3 sequence: CASSTETGRYEQYF. The CDR3 DNA reads TGTGCCAGCAGTACCGAGACAGGAAGATACGAGCAGTACTTC.

The rearrangement joins TRBV10-2 to TRBJ2-1; no definite D call. The ends were cut back, 7 bases at V and 8 bases at J, with 12 bases in the middle. Germline CDR1 is WSHSY and CDR2 is SAAADI. The CDR3 is 12 residues long. CDR3 in DNA: TGCGCCAGCACTCTCGGAGTGGATGAGCAGTTCTTC. It codes for CASTLGVDEQFF.

In this sample, this clone turned up once. The chain joins TRBV9 to TRBJ1-2; D ambiguous. V shed 0 bases and J shed 4 bases, with 13 bases lying between them. The germline V gene encodes CDR1 SGDLS and CDR2 YYNGEE. CDR3 length equals 15 residues. CDR3 nucleotide sequence: TGTGCCAGCAGCGTAGTAGAACAGAACCCCTATGGCTACACCTTC. Translation: CASSVVEQNPYGYTF.

This CDR3 reads CASSGSGRLDEQYF. CDR3 nucleotide sequence: TGTGCCAGCAGCGGTAGCGGGAGGTTGGACGAGCAGTACTTC. J is TRBJ2-7 and V is TRBV9, with 10 bases matching TRBD2. This CDR3 has 14 amino acids. With 3 bases clipped from V and 5 bases from J, the junction kept 5 bases outside the gene matches. Germline-derived CDR1 and CDR2 are SGDLS and YYNGEE.

The chain's CDR3 is CASSQGTGGAEREKLFF. CDR3 coding DNA: TGCGCCAGCAGCCAAGGGACAGGGGGCGCCGAAAGGGAAAAACTGTTTTTT. V gene TRBV5-1 combines with J gene TRBJ1-4; 12 nucleotides agree with TRBD1. CDR3 length: 17 amino acids. The V gene end was trimmed by 4 bases and the J gene end by 8 bases; junction bases not matched to a gene: 12. Germline values: CDR1 SGHRS, CDR2 YFSETQ.

V gene TRBV6-1 combines with J gene TRBJ1-4, with D maybe TRBD1 (6 bases). CDR1 and CDR2 from the germline V gene are MNHNS and SASEGT. Deletions cut 3 bases from V and 4 bases from J, with 12 bases between. The CDR3 is 15 amino acids. DNA of the CDR3: TGTGCCAGCAGTGACCCGACAGGTTATAATGAAAAACTGTTTTTT. Translated, it gives CASSDPTGYNEKLFF.

V is TRBV5-1 and J is TRBJ1-6; D is possibly TRBD1 (5 bases). Germline V lookup: CDR1 SGHRS, CDR2 YFSETQ. The CDR3 covers 15 residues. V was pared by 0 bases and J by 8 bases, with 12 bases between. CDR3: CASSLAPGVDSPLHF. In DNA, the CDR3 is TGCGCCAGCAGCTTGGCCCCGGGGGTGGATTCACCCCTCCACTTT.

The J gene is TRBJ2-1, the V gene TRBV28; 8 bases fit TRBD1. CDR1 MDHEN and CDR2 SYDVKM come from the germline V gene. V was clipped by 5 bases and J by 6 bases; unmatched bases: 9. The CDR3 runs 15 residues. The CDR3 loop is CASSQPTTGANEQFF. Here the CDR3 DNA reads TGTGCCAGCAGTCAACCAACGACAGGGGCCAATGAGCAGTTCTTC.

As for this clone: One end of the junction is discordant with germline, which a read error may explain. This sequence joins TRBV7-9 and TRBJ2-3; D uncertain. The germline CDR1 and CDR2 sequences are SEHNR and FQNEAQ (reference sequence). The CDR3 runs to 15 residues. CDR3 coding DNA: TGTTCCAGCAGCTTTCAGTCCACGCGCACAGATACGCAGTATTTT. Translation gives CSSSFQSTRTDTQYF. Together with reference TRBV7-9 and TRBJ2-3, the CDR3 gives the full variable domain: DTGVSQNPRHKITKRGQNVTFRCDPISEHNRLYWYRQTLGQGPEFLTYFQNEAQLEKSRLLSDRFSAERPKGSFSTLEIQRTEQGDSAMYLCSSSFQSTRTDTQYFGPGTRLTVL.

This clone has only one observation. The chain uses TRBV19 and TRBJ2-7, with a weak D call TRBD2 (5 bases). V was cut by 3 bases and J by 1 base, with 10 bases left in between. The germline V gene has CDR1 LNHDA and CDR2 SQIVND (reference sequence). The CDR3 is made up of 14 amino acids. In DNA form, the CDR3 reads TGTGCCAGTAGTATGGGCGTAGCGTCCTACGAGCAGTACTTC. Its translation is CASSMGVASYEQYF. The complete variable domain, with remaining parts taken from reference TRBV19 and TRBJ2-7, reads DGGITQSPKYLFRKEGQNVTLSCEQNLNHDAMYWYRQDPGQGLRLIYYSQIVNDFQKGDIAEGYSVSREKKESFPLTVTSAQKNPTAFYLCASSMGVASYEQYFGPGTRLTVT.

This chain connects TRBV6-5 to TRBJ2-4, with 8 bases lining up with TRBD1. Germline-derived CDR1 and CDR2 are MNHEY and SVGAGI. The CDR3 contains 16 residues. After removal of 3 bases from V and 7 bases from J, the junction contained 11 bases not matched to a gene. Here the CDR3 reads CASSYKGTGIRNIQYF. The CDR3 DNA reads TGTGCCAGCAGTTATAAAGGGACAGGTATACGGAACATTCAGTACTTC.

The V call is TRBV5-1, the J call TRBJ2-1; 13 nucleotides match TRBD2. The CDR3 has 14 residues. Germline assignment: CDR1 SGHRS and CDR2 YFSETQ. The V gene end was trimmed by 5 bases and the J gene end by 8 bases; junction bases not matched to a gene: 4. Here the CDR3 reads CASSGLAGVDEQFF. The CDR3 bases are TGCGCCAGCAGTGGACTAGCGGGAGTCGATGAGCAGTTCTTC.

This chain joins TRBV7-2 and TRBJ1-1; a weak D match, TRBD1 (6 bases). Trimming cost V 5 bases and J 5 bases, with 18 bases left between them. Germline V CDR1 and CDR2: SGHTA, FQGNSA. The CDR3 covers 15 residues. In DNA form, the CDR3 reads TGTGCCAGCAGCCCTATTAGCGGGGGGCGGACTGAAGCTTTCTTT. Translating gives CASSPISGGRTEAFF.

About this clone itself: This sample includes further DNA sequences coding for the same CDR3. J is TRBJ1-5 and V is TRBV28; no definite D call. The CDR3 length is 13 residues. The V and J ends lost 1 base and 4 bases respectively, with 5 bases between them. CDR1 and CDR2 from the germline V gene are MDHEN and SYDVKM. CDR3 residues: CASSLLENQPQHF. CDR3 bases: TGTGCCAGCAGTTTATTAGAAAATCAGCCCCAGCATTTT.

The gene calls are TRBV19 and TRBJ2-7; 7 nucleotides align to TRBD1. V dropped 4 bases and J dropped 4; count of bases not matched to a gene: 4. Germline loops: CDR1 LNHDA, CDR2 SQIVND (reference sequence). There are 13 residues in the CDR3. CDR3 nucleotide sequence: TGTGCCAGTAGTAGCGGACAGGATTACGAGCAGTACTTC. It encodes CASSSGQDYEQYF.

This rearrangement joins TRBV30 to TRBJ2-5, with 7 bases fitting TRBD2. The J call may be mistaken, given a closer DNA end match to TRBJ2-7. This CDR3 has 12 residues. Germline values: CDR1 GTSNPN, CDR2 SVGIG (reference sequence). This CDR3 is CAWTGGGHEQYF. The CDR3 DNA reads TGTGCCTGGACGGGGGGAGGCCACGAGCAGTACTTC.

The rearrangement uses TRBV19 and TRBJ1-1, with D possibly matching TRBD1 (5 bases). The germline V and J ends were trimmed by 6 bases and 0 bases, with 14 bases remaining between them. The CDR3 totals 15 residues. Germline V gives CDR1 LNHDA, CDR2 SQIVND (reference sequence). CDR3 sequence (DNA): TGTGCCAGTAGGCGGCAGGGTTCCATGAACACTGAAGCTTTCTTT. Residues: CASRRQGSMNTEAFF.

The chain is built from TRBV7-6 and TRBJ2-2; 14 bases map to TRBD2. Germline trimming cut 4 bases from V and 9 bases from J; bases unmatched to any gene: 4. This CDR3 spans 15 amino acids. Germline values: CDR1 SGHVS, CDR2 FNYEAQ. The CDR3 sequence: CASSSGLAGARELFF. The CDR3 bases are TGTGCCAGCAGCTCGGGACTAGCGGGGGCCCGGGAGCTGTTTTTT.

The CDR3: CASRPDTNSNQPQHF. DNA of the CDR3: TGTGCCAGCAGGCCGGACACAAATAGCAATCAGCCCCAGCATTTT. This rearrangement joins TRBV2 to TRBJ1-5; possibly TRBD1 for D (5 bases). Trimming took off 6 bases at V and 0 bases at J, with 12 bases between the two ends. The CDR3 is 15 residues long. Germline V gene lookup returns CDR1 SNHLY and CDR2 FYNNEI.

The chain joins TRBV27 to TRBJ2-1, with TRBD1 matching over 9 bases. With 3 bases clipped from V and 5 bases from J, the junction kept 11 bases outside the gene matches. The germline V gene encodes CDR1 MNHEY and CDR2 SMNVEV (reference sequence). CDR3 length equals 17 residues. The CDR3: CASSFPPGTGTHNEQFF. The CDR3 DNA reads TGTGCCAGCAGTTTCCCCCCGGGGACAGGGACTCACAATGAGCAGTTCTTC.

The chain links TRBV15 to TRBJ2-7; weak D call: TRBD1 (5 bases). V gave up 2 bases and J gave up 2 bases, with 7 bases separating them. CDR3 length: 13 amino acids. Germline lookup yields CDR1 LNHNV and CDR2 YYDKDF (reference sequence). The CDR3: CATSRIGAYEQYF. DNA of the CDR3: TGTGCCACCAGCAGAATAGGGGCCTACGAGCAGTACTTC.

The J gene is TRBJ2-1, the V gene TRBV25-1; no clear D. Germline-derived CDR1 and CDR2 are MGHDK and SYGVNS. V was cut by 4 bases and J by 0 bases, with 13 bases left in between. The CDR3 has 16 residues. The CDR3 region is CASSGKISSSYNEQFF. The CDR3 DNA follows: TGTGCCAGCAGTGGCAAGATATCGAGCTCCTACAATGAGCAGTTCTTC. Full variable domain (missing parts from reference TRBV25-1 and TRBJ2-1): EADIYQTPRYLVIGTGKKITLECSQTMGHDKMYWYQQDPGMELHLIHYSYGVNSTEKGDLSSESTVSRIRTEHFPLTLESARPSHTSQYLCASSGKISSSYNEQFFGPGTRLTVL.

This rearrangement joins TRBV18 to TRBJ1-3; D unclear. The V gene lost 3 bases and the J gene lost 1 base, with 4 bases spanning the gap. The CDR3 is 13 residues long. Germline loops: CDR1 KGHSH, CDR2 LQKENI. The CDR3 spells CASSPVSGNTIYF. The CDR3 coding sequence is TGTGCCAGCTCACCCGTATCTGGAAACACCATATATTTT.

V and J are TRBV28 and TRBJ2-7; TRBD1 matches 7 bases. The CDR3 has 14 amino acids. Germline CDR1 and CDR2: MDHEN and SYDVKM. Unmatched junction bases numbered 4, after V lost 3 bases and J lost 2 bases. The CDR3, as DNA: TGTGCCAGCAGTTTTAACAGGGGCACCTACGAGCAGTACTTC. The encoded protein is CASSFNRGTYEQYF. Looking up the rest from reference TRBV28 and TRBJ2-7 gives the full variable domain: DVKVTQSSRYLVKRTGEKVFLECVQDMDHENMFWYRQDPGLGLRLIYFSYDVKMKEKGDIPEGYSVSREKKERFSLILESASTNQTSMYLCASSFNRGTYEQYFGPGTRLTVT.

The chain combines TRBV7-2 with TRBJ2-2, with 9 nucleotides matching TRBD2. Trimming at V came to 1 base and at J to 5 bases, leaving 2 bases not matched to a gene. Germline-derived CDR1 and CDR2 are SGHTA and FQGNSA. This CDR3 comprises 15 residues. The CDR3: CASSLGGLATGELFF. The CDR3 DNA reads as TGTGCCAGCAGCTTAGGGGGACTAGCAACCGGGGAGCTGTTTTTT.

DNA for the CDR3: TGTGCCAGCAGTTCATACAGGAACACTGAAGCTTTCTTT. This encodes CASSSYRNTEAFF. V is TRBV6-1 and J is TRBJ1-1; D is undetermined. Germline V lookup: CDR1 MNHNS, CDR2 SASEGT. The CDR3 loop spans 13 amino acids. Trimming took off 5 bases at V and 1 base at J, with 8 bases between the two ends.

This chain uses TRBV6-5 with TRBJ1-1; 12 positions agree with TRBD1. The CDR3 extends over 14 amino acids. V dropped 6 bases and J dropped 5; count of bases not matched to a gene: 4. From germline, CDR1 is MNHEY and CDR2 SVGAGI. CDR3 protein: CASRGQGARTEAFF. CDR3 DNA sequence: TGTGCCAGCAGGGGACAGGGGGCGCGGACTGAAGCTTTCTTT.